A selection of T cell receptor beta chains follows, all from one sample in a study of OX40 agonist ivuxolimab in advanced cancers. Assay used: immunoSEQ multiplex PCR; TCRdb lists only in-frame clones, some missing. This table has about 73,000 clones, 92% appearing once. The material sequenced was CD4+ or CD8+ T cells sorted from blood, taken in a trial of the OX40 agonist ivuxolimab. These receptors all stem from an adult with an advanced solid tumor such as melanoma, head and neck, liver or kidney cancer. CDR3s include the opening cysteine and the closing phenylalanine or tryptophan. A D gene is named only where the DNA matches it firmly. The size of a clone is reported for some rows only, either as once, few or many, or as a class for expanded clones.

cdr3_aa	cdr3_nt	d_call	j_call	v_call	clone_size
CASSLGRNNEQFF	TGTGCCAGCAGCTTAGGCCGCAACAATGAGCAGTTCTTC	.	TRBJ2-1	TRBV7-2	.
CASGFGTSGGNEQYF	TGTGCTAGTGGTTTTGGGACTAGCGGGGGAAACGAGCAGTACTTC	TRBD2	TRBJ2-7	TRBV12-5	.
CAIMDQGLGTEAFF	TGTGCCATCATGGACCAGGGTCTAGGAACTGAAGCTTTCTTT	.	TRBJ1-1	TRBV10-3	once
CSALGGPRGQPQHF	TGCAGCGCTCTAGGGGGGCCCCGGGGTCAGCCCCAGCATTTT	.	TRBJ1-5	TRBV29-1	.
CARSWGELTGGLVNQPQHF	TGTGCCAGAAGCTGGGGGGAACTCACAGGCGGTTTAGTCAATCAGCCCCAGCATTTT	.	TRBJ1-5	TRBV5-3	.
CASSLGGSYNSPLHF	TGTGCCAGCAGCTTAGGGGGATCCTATAATTCACCCCTCCACTTT	.	TRBJ1-6	TRBV13	.
CAISGLLLGGYNEQFF	TGTGCCATCAGTGGGTTGTTGCTGGGGGGTTACAATGAGCAGTTCTTC	.	TRBJ2-1	TRBV10-3	.
CASSARGPSGNTIYF	TGTGCCAGCAGTGCCCGGGGGCCCTCTGGAAACACCATATATTTT	.	TRBJ1-3	TRBV27	once
CASSPGGSGGAYNEQFF	TGTGCCAGCAGCCCCGGCGGTAGCGGGGGGGCATACAATGAGCAGTTCTTC	TRBD2	TRBJ2-1	TRBV4-2	.
CASSWGFDEQYF	TGTGCCAGCAGTTGGGGCTTCGACGAGCAGTACTTC	.	TRBJ2-7	TRBV5-6	once
CASSQGWGDEKLFF	TGTGCCAGCAGCCAGGGGTGGGGGGACGAAAAACTGTTTTTT	.	TRBJ1-4	TRBV9	.
CASSPARGLAGISGANVLTF	TGTGCCAGCAGTCCAGCGAGGGGACTAGCGGGCATCTCTGGGGCCAACGTCCTGACTTTC	TRBD2	TRBJ2-6	TRBV2	.
CASSFGLASPLHF	TGTGCCAGCAGCTTCGGACTCGCCTCACCCCTCCACTTT	.	TRBJ1-6	TRBV5-5	.
CASSHPRGDEQYF	TGTGCCAGCAGCCACCCCAGGGGTGACGAGCAGTACTTC	.	TRBJ2-7	TRBV14	.
CASSPAFEQYF	TGTGCCAGCAGCCCAGCCTTCGAGCAGTACTTC	.	TRBJ2-7	TRBV7-9	few
CASSPTTAVPTGELFF	TGCGCCAGCAGCCCAACTACGGCAGTGCCCACCGGGGAGCTGTTTTTT	.	TRBJ2-2	TRBV4-1	.
CASSLGPISGAFNEQFF	TGTGCCAGCAGCTTAGGTCCCATTAGCGGGGCGTTTAATGAGCAGTTCTTC	TRBD2	TRBJ2-1	TRBV7-9	.
CASSIGRGTNEKLFF	TGTGCCAGTAGTATAGGCAGGGGGACTAATGAAAAACTGTTTTTT	TRBD1	TRBJ1-4	TRBV19	.
CASSGQGAQNGYTF	TGTGCCAGCAGCGGACAGGGGGCGCAGAATGGCTACACCTTC	TRBD1	TRBJ1-2	TRBV7-9	.
CASSQDRTGAYEQYF	TGTGCCAGCAGCCAAGATCGGACAGGGGCCTACGAGCAGTACTTC	TRBD1	TRBJ2-7	TRBV4-2	.
CASSYGTGGRGYTF	TGTGCCAGCAGTTATGGGACAGGGGGCCGGGGCTACACCTTC	TRBD1	TRBJ1-2	TRBV6-5	.
CSVAITGPYEQYF	TGCAGCGTCGCCATCACGGGTCCCTACGAGCAGTACTTC	.	TRBJ2-7	TRBV29-1	.